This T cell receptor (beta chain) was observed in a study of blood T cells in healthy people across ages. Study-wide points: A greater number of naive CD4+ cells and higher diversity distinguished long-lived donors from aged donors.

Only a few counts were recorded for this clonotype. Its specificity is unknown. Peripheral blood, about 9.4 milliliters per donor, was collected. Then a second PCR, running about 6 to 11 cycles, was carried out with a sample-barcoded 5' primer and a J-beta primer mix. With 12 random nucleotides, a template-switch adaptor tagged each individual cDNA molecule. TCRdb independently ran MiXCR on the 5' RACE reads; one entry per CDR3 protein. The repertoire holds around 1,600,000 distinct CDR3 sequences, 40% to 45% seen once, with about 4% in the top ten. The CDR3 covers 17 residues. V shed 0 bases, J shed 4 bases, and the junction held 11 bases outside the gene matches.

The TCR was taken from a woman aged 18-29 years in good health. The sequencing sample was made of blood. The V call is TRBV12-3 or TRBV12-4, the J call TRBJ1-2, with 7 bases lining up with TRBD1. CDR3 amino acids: CASSLAPPWTGSYGYTF. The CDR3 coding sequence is TGTGCCAGCAGTTTAGCCCCGCCCTGGACAGGATCCTATGGCTACACCTTC.